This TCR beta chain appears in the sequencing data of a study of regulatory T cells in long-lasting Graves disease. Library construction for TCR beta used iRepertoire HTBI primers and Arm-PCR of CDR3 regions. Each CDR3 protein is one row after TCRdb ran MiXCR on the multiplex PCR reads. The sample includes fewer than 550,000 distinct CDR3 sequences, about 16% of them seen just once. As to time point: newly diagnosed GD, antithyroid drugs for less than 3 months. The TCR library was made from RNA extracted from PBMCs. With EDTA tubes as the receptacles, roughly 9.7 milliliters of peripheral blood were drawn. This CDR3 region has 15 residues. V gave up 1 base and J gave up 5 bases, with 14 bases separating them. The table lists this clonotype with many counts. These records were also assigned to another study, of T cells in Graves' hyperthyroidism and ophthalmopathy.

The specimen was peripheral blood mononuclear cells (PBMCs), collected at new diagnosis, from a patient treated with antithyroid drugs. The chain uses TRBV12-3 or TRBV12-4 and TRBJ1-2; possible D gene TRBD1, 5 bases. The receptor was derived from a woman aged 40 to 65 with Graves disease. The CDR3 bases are TGTGCCAGCAGTTTAGAAGGGGCAGGGCAGTATGGCTACACCTTC. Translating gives CASSLEGAGQYGYTF.